Listed below are T cell receptor beta chains from one sample, sequenced in a study of T cell changes during pregnancy in multiple sclerosis. Assay used: immunoSEQ multiplex PCR; TCRdb lists only in-frame clones, some missing. The data hold approximately 30,000 clones, with 80% to 90% observed a single time. The source was CD8+ T cells from peripheral blood mononuclear cells, collected in the third trimester of pregnancy. All receptors come from a female donor with multiple sclerosis, enrolled in a pregnancy study. Both conserved end residues are part of each CDR3. D genes are given only for firm matches. Not every row has a clone size; where given, it reads once, few, many or a size class.

>TRBV9|once|TRBJ2-7|.
CASSRGRRDFDYEQYF
TGTGCCAGCAGCCGCGGTCGGCGGGACTTCGACTACGAGCAGTACTTC
>TRBV6-5|.|TRBJ2-7|.
CASSYSSGYPEQYF
TGTGCCAGCAGTTACTCCAGCGGCTATCCCGAGCAGTACTTC
>TRBV30|.|TRBJ2-5|TRBD2
CAWSTSGGAGETQYF
TGTGCCTGGAGCACTAGCGGGGGGGCCGGAGAGACCCAGTACTTC
>TRBV5-6|.|TRBJ1-4|.
CASSLWRGPVREKLFF
TGTGCCAGCAGCTTGTGGCGGGGCCCCGTGCGTGAAAAACTGTTTTTT
>TRBV29-1|.|TRBJ1-1|.
CSAEDVGGTEAFF
TGCAGCGCCGAGGATGTGGGAGGCACTGAAGCTTTCTTT
>TRBV2|.|TRBJ1-2|TRBD1
CASPQGARYGYTF
TGTGCCAGTCCGCAGGGGGCGCGGTATGGCTACACCTTC
>TRBV7-6|.|TRBJ2-2|.
CASSLARNGQQVGELFF
TGTGCCAGCAGCTTAGCGAGGAACGGACAGCAGGTCGGGGAGCTGTTTTTT
>TRBV10-3|.|TRBJ1-2|TRBD1
CAIWGRGQGNYGYTF
TGTGCCATCTGGGGCAGGGGGCAAGGGAACTATGGCTACACCTTC
>TRBV11-2|once|TRBJ2-1|TRBD1
CASSGDRGTFNEQFF
TGTGCCAGCAGTGGGGACAGGGGGACCTTCAATGAGCAGTTCTTC
>TRBV7-3|.|TRBJ2-3|.
CASSLIPTDTQYF
TGTGCCAGCAGTCTTATCCCGACAGATACGCAGTATTTT
>TRBV7-7|.|TRBJ2-1|TRBD2
CASSQSPGLAANNEQFF
TGTGCCAGCAGCCAGAGCCCGGGACTAGCGGCAAACAATGAGCAGTTCTTC
>TRBV27|.|TRBJ1-1|.
CASSPTWRLTFGDTEAFF
TGTGCCAGCAGTCCCACTTGGAGACTAACCTTCGGAGACACTGAAGCTTTCTTT